This record concerns one T cell receptor beta chain sequence. The antigen is not known. This sample is drawn from a study of identical twins. This CDR3 is 15 amino acids long. Looked up from germline, CDR1 is MNHEY and CDR2 is SMNVEV (reference sequence). The V gene end was trimmed by 2 bases and the J gene end by 8 bases; junction bases not matched to a gene: 9. Template switching added a universal primer binding site, and final cDNA carried unique molecular identifiers. TCRdb passed the 5' RACE reads through MiXCR, listing each CDR3 protein once. The table has around 300,000 distinct CDR3 sequences, about 8.9% seen once; the top ten hold roughly 2.1%. Study-level findings and limits: A cross-sectional statistical analysis, not follow-up of the same donors, supported the conclusions.

The sample was also reused in another study, on yellow fever vaccine responses in identical twins. That paper adds: As reported, the vaccine T cell response of twins seemed partly convergent and partly personalized.

Sequences were obtained from memory (CD45RO+) T cells sorted from blood. This chain uses TRBV27 with TRBJ2-1; 7 bases match TRBD2. This clonotype originated in a woman under 30 in good health. The DNA of the CDR3 is TGTGCCAGCAGTTTACGTCTAGCGGTAGGCGATGAGCAGTTCTTC. This gives the protein CASSLRLAVGDEQFF.